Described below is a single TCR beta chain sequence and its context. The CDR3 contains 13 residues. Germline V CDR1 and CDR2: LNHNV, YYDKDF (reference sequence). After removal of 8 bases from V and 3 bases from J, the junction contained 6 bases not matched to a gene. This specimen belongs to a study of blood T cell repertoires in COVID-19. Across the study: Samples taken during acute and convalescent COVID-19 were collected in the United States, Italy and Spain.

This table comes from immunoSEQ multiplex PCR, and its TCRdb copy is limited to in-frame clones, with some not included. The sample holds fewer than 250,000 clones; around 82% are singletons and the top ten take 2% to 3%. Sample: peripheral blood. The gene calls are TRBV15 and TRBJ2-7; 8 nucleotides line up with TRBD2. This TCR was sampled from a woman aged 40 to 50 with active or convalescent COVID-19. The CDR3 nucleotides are TGTGCCACCTCCGGGGGGGCATTCTACGAGCAGTACTTC. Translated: CATSGGAFYEQYF.